Listed here are 16 T cell receptor beta chains from one sample, sequenced in a study of beta chain features in type 1 diabetes. What was sequenced were expressed TCRB transcripts, since all of the isolated RNA had been reverse transcribed. The method was immunoSEQ multiplex PCR; TCRdb's version includes in-frame clones alone and lacks a portion of them. The sample shows over 150,000 clones, approximately 8.1% of them seen only once. Sequencing used central memory CD4+ T cells from blood. All receptors derive from a man younger than 30 in good health.

The CDR3 here is CASSPAGSYEQYF. The CDR3, as DNA: TGCGCCAGCAGCCCGGCGGGGTCCTACGAGCAGTACTTC. The V call is TRBV5-1, the J call TRBJ2-7; tentatively, D is TRBD2 (6 bases). V lost 4 bases and J lost 1, with 9 bases in between. CDR1 and CDR2 (germline): SGHRS, YFSETQ. The CDR3 consists of 13 residues.

The sample holds a few counts of this clone. The chain recombines TRBV4-2 with TRBJ1-3; maybe TRBD1 (5 bases). The length of the CDR3 is 16 residues. Germline-derived CDR1 and CDR2 are LGHNA and YNFKEQ. V lost 0 bases and J lost 2, with 11 bases in between. The CDR3 region is CASSQDFGGTGNTIYF. CDR3 in DNA: TGTGCCAGCAGCCAAGATTTCGGGGGGACTGGAAACACCATATATTTT.

In DNA, the CDR3 is TGTGCCAGCAGGCCCGGGGGGGGGCTGAGAGATACGCAGTATTTT. As protein: CASRPGGGLRDTQYF. This chain uses TRBV28 with TRBJ2-3; 8 bases fit TRBD2. The CDR3 has 15 amino acids. Trimming at V came to 6 bases and at J to 5 bases, leaving 10 bases not matched to a gene. The V gene's germline CDR1 is MDHEN and CDR2 SYDVKM.

The CDR3 nucleotides are TGTGCCAGCAGCCAAGTGGAGGGCCGGGCTAGGGAGCAGTACTTC. Its protein is CASSQVEGRAREQYF. The chain joins TRBV4-2 to TRBJ2-7, with D possibly matching TRBD2 (6 bases). Germline-derived CDR1 and CDR2 are LGHNA and YNFKEQ. V was shortened by 1 base and J by 7 bases, with 17 bases between the two germline ends. The CDR3 length is 15 residues.

This clone was found a few times. CDR3 sequence (DNA): TGTGCCAGCATCTCCGGGACAGGGGATTTTTTTGGAAGCAATCAGCCCCAGCATTTT. It yields the protein CASISGTGDFFGSNQPQHF. The chain recombines TRBV28 with TRBJ1-5; 10 bases align to TRBD1. The CDR3 is 19 residues long. Per germline, CDR1 MDHEN and CDR2 SYDVKM. Losses at the gene ends were 7 bases for V and 1 base for J; bases not matched to a gene: 16.

This clone is medium-sized by share. The chain carries TRBV4-1 and TRBJ1-5; 10 bases map to TRBD1. V trimming: 0 bases; J trimming: 7 bases; junction bases outside the gene matches: 0. Germline V gene data show CDR1 as MGHRA and CDR2 as YSYEKL. The CDR3 sequence is 14 residues long. CDR3 coding DNA: TGCGCCAGCAGCCAAGAGGGACAGGGGCAGCCCCAGCATTTT. Translation gives CASSQEGQGQPQHF.

This clone was seen more than once but under ten times. This sample also contains other DNA sequences that code for the same CDR3. V and J are TRBV4-1 and TRBJ1-4; 7 nucleotides line up with TRBD1. The germline gives CDR1 MGHRA, CDR2 YSYEKL. V lost 3 bases, J lost 0 bases, and 4 bases stayed unmatched. CDR3 length equals 16 residues. The CDR3 region is CASSQGTVATNEKLFF. The CDR3 nucleotides are TGCGCCAGCAGCCAGGGGACAGTTGCAACTAATGAAAAACTGTTTTTT.

This clone appeared a few times. The chain uses TRBV28 and TRBJ2-1, with 7 bases identical to TRBD2. CDR3 size: 15 residues. The ends lost 2 bases at V and 6 bases at J; junction bases unmatched: 7. CDR1 is MDHEN and CDR2 is SYDVKM in the germline V gene. The CDR3 DNA follows: TGTGCCAGCAGTTTAAGACTAGCCGGTGGCAATGAGCAGTTCTTC. Its translation is CASSLRLAGGNEQFF.

The sample holds a few counts of this clone. The chain employs TRBV27 and TRBJ2-1; TRBD2 matches 12 bases. V shed 6 bases and J 8 bases; nucleotides not matched to a gene: 8. CDR3 length: 15 residues. CDR1 is MNHEY, CDR2 SMNVEV, per germline (reference sequence). The CDR3 protein is CASSRRTSGNHEQFF. CDR3 DNA: TGTGCCAGCAGCCGCCGGACTAGCGGGAACCATGAGCAGTTCTTC.

Concerning this clone itself: Other DNA sequences in this specimen translate into the identical CDR3. The V and J genes are TRBV6-4 and TRBJ1-2, with 8 positions matching TRBD1. Germline loops: CDR1 MRHNA, CDR2 SNTAGT. The CDR3 contains 13 residues. The V gene end was trimmed by 3 bases and the J gene end by 4 bases; junction bases not matched to a gene: 1. The CDR3 sequence: CASSDGQGYGYTF. In DNA, the CDR3 is TGTGCCAGCAGTGATGGACAGGGCTATGGCTACACCTTC.

This clone was found a few times. This chain connects TRBV28 to TRBJ2-1; the match to TRBD2 covers 8 bases. The CDR3 has 13 amino acids. CDR1 and CDR2 (germline): MDHEN, SYDVKM. The CDR3 bases are TGTGCATGCGCGGGGGGCTCCTACAATGAGCAGTTCTTC. As protein: CACAGGSYNEQFF.

This clone was counted only a few times. V gene TRBV6-1 combines with J gene TRBJ2-7, with a weak D call TRBD1 (5 bases). Germline lookup yields CDR1 MNHNS and CDR2 SASEGT. This CDR3 region has 13 residues. V lost 6 bases and J 6 bases, leaving 15 bases between the germline ends. This CDR3 reads CASRTGQLGEQYF. The CDR3 bases are TGTGCCAGCAGAACAGGCCAGTTGGGCGAGCAGTACTTC.

V and J are TRBV6-1 and TRBJ2-6; the match to TRBD1 covers 7 bases. This CDR3 region has 17 residues. Germline CDR1 is MNHNS and CDR2 is SASEGT. V was clipped by 4 bases and J by 0 bases; unmatched bases: 6. The CDR3 DNA follows: TGTGCCAGCAGTGGGAAAAACAGGGGCTCTGGGGCCAACGTCCTGACTTTC. Translating it yields CASSGKNRGSGANVLTF.

The sample holds a few counts of this clone. The chain uses TRBV18 and TRBJ1-3; 7 nucleotides line up with TRBD1. Germline CDR1 and CDR2: KGHSH and LQKENI. This CDR3 is built from 15 residues. Trimming took 0 bases from V and 4 from J; bases not matched to a gene: 3. CDR3 DNA: TGTGCCAGCTCACCACCGGGGACAGTCGGAAACACCATATATTTT. The encoded protein is CASSPPGTVGNTIYF.

The genes are TRBV10-3 and TRBJ1-1, with D hard to call. This CDR3 is 12 amino acids long. CDR1 is ENHRY and CDR2 is SYGVKD in the germline V gene. V was clipped by 2 bases and J by 10 bases, with 11 bases between them. The CDR3 is CAISEGQTSAFF. CDR3 DNA sequence: TGTGCCATCAGTGAGGGCCAGACTTCAGCTTTCTTT.

The rearrangement uses TRBV7-9 and TRBJ1-4; D is unclear. This CDR3 is 12 amino acids long. The germline gives CDR1 SEHNR, CDR2 FQNEAQ (reference sequence). With 1 base removed from V and 8 bases from J, the gap between germline ends came to 5 bases. In DNA form, the CDR3 reads TGTGCCAGCAGCTTAGGTAGCGAAAAACTGTTTTTT. As protein: CASSLGSEKLFF.